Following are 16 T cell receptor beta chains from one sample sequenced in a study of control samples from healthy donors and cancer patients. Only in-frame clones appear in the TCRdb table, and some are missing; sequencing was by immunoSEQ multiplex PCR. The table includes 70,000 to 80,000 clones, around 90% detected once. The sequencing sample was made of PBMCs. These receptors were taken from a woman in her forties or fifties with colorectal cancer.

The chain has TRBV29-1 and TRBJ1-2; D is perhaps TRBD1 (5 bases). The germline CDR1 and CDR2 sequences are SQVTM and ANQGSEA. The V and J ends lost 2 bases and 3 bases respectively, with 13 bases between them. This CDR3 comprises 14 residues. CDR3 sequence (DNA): TGCAGCGTTGAATGGTTGGGGGAGTACTATGGCTACACCTTC. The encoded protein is CSVEWLGEYYGYTF.

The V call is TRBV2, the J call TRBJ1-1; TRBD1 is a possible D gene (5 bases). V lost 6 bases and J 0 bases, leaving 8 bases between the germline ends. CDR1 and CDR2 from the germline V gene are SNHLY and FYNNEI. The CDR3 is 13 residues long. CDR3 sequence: CASREGLNTEAFF. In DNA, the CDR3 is TGTGCCAGCAGGGAGGGACTGAACACTGAAGCTTTCTTT.

The CDR3 reads CATSNPDGPTDTQYF. In nucleotides, the CDR3 is TGTGCCACCAGTAACCCAGACGGACCCACAGATACGCAGTATTTT. The genes are TRBV24-1 and TRBJ2-3; unclear D gene. Trimming removed 6 bases at V and 2 bases at J, with 14 bases between. Germline CDR1 reads KGHDR; CDR2 reads SFDVKD. This CDR3 has 15 amino acids.

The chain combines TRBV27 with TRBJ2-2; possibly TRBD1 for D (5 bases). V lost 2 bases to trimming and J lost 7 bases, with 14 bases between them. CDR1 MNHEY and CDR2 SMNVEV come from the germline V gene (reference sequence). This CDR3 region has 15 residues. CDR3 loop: CASSLEPGWDGELFF. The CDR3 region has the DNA TGTGCCAGCAGTTTAGAGCCAGGGTGGGACGGGGAGCTGTTTTTT.

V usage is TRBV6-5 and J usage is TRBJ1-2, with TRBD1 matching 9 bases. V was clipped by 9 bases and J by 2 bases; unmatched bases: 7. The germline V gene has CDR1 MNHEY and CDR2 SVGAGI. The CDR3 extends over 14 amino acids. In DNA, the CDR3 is TGTGCCAGTGGACAGGGGAAGTCCAACTATGGCTACACCTTC. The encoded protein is CASGQGKSNYGYTF.

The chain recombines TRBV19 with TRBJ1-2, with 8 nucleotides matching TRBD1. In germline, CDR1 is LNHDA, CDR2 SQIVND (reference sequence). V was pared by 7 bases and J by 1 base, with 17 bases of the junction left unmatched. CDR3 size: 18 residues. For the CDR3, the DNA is TGTGCCAGTACCTTAGCCCTCAGGGGGCTTTACGGTAACTATGGCTACACCTTC. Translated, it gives CASTLALRGLYGNYGYTF.

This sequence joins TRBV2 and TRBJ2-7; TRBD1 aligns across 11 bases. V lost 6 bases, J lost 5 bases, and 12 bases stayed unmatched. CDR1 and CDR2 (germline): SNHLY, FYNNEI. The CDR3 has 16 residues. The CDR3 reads CASSGEDRGHRDEQYV. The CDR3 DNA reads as TGTGCCAGCAGCGGGGAGGACAGGGGGCATCGGGACGAGCAGTACGTC.

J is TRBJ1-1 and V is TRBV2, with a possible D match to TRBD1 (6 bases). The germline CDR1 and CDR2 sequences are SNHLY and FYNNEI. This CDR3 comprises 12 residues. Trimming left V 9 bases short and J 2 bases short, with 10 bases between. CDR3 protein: CARYRVNTEAFF. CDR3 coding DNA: TGTGCCAGGTACAGGGTTAACACTGAAGCTTTCTTT.

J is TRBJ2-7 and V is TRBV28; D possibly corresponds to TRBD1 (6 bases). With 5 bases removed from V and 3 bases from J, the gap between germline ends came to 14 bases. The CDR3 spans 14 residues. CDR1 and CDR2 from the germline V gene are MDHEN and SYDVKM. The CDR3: CASSDLGALYEQYV. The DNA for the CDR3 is TGTGCCAGCAGTGACCTGGGGGCTCTCTACGAGCAGTACGTC.

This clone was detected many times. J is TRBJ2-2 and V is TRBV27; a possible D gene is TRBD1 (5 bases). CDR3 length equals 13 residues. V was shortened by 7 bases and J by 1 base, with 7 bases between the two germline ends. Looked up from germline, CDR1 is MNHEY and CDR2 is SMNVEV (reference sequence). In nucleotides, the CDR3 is TGTGCCAGCAAGCAGGGGAACACCGGGGAGCTGTTTTTT. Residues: CASKQGNTGELFF.

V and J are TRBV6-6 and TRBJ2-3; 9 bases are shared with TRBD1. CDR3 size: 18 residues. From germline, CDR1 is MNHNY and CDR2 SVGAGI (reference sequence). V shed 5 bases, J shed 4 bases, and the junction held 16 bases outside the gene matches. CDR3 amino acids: CASSRLSYGQGFSDTQYF. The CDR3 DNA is TGTGCCAGCAGTCGACTTAGCTACGGACAGGGGTTCTCAGATACGCAGTATTTT.

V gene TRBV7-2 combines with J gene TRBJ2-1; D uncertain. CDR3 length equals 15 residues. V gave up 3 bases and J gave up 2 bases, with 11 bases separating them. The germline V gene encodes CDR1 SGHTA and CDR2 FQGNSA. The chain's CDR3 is CASSLKFSTYNEQFF. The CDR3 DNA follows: TGTGCCAGCAGCTTGAAATTTTCAACCTACAATGAGCAGTTCTTC.

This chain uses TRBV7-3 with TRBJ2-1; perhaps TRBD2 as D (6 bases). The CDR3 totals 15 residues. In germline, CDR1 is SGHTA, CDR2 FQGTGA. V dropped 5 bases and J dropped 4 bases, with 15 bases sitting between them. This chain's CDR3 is CASSPVMGGYNEQFF. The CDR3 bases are TGTGCCAGCAGCCCCGTAATGGGGGGTTACAATGAGCAGTTCTTC.

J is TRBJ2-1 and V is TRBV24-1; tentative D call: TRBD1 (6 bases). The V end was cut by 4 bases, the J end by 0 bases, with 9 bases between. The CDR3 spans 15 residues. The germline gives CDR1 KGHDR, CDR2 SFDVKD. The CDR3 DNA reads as TGTGCCACCAGTGAAGGGGACACCTCCTACAATGAGCAGTTCTTC. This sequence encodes CATSEGDTSYNEQFF.

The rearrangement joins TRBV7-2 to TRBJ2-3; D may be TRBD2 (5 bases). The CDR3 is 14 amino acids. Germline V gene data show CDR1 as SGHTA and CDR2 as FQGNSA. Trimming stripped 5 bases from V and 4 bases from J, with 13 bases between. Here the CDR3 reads CASSVRVGADTQYF. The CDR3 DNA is TGTGCCAGCAGCGTGAGGGTCGGGGCAGATACGCAGTATTTT.

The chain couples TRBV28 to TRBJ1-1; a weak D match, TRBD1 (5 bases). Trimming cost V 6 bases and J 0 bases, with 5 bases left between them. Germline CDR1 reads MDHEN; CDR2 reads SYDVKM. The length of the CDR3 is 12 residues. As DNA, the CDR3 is TGTGCCAGCAGACAGGTGAACACTGAAGCTTTCTTT. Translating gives CASRQVNTEAFF.